What follows is one T cell receptor beta chain and its context. No antigen is known for it. These data come from a study of blood T cells in healthy people across ages. Study information: Researchers report that template switching captured about one barcoded beta molecule per two T cells. The study's findings and limits: TCR beta diversity per million T cells fell roughly linearly with age. PBMCs were not sorted, which prevented a conclusive comparison of naive versus antigen-experienced cells.

The use of a sample-barcoded 5' primer and a J-beta primer mix characterized a second PCR of about 7 to 12 cycles. TCRdb analysed the 5' RACE reads with MiXCR anew, one entry per CDR3 protein. Here the sample spans hundreds of thousands of distinct CDR3 sequences, around 20% being singletons. V gave up 6 bases and J gave up 1 base, with 12 bases separating them. Germline V CDR1 and CDR2: DFQATT, SNEGSKA (reference sequence). This CDR3 comprises 13 residues. The chain combines TRBV20-1 with TRBJ2-5; perhaps TRBD2 as D (6 bases). The sample was blood. This TCR was recovered from a man in his 70s in good health. The CDR3 DNA sequence: TGCAGTGCCCTCCGGGAGCCCCAAGAGACCCAGTACTTC. Translated: CSALREPQETQYF.